These 27 T cell receptor beta chains came from one sample sequenced in a study of blood T cells in healthy people across ages. Alongside a J-beta primer mix, a sample-barcoded 5' primer served in a second PCR lasting 7 to 11 cycles. In TCRdb, the 5' RACE reads were re-called with MiXCR into one record per CDR3 protein. Here the sample spans around 1.1 million distinct CDR3 sequences, 35% to 40% being singletons. Sequencing input: blood. All receptors come from a man younger than 30 in good health.

The chain combines TRBV4-3 with TRBJ1-1; tentative D call: TRBD1 (6 bases). V shed 5 bases and J shed 2 bases, with 15 bases lying between them. CDR1 is LGHNA and CDR2 is YSLEER in the germline V gene. This CDR3 is built from 15 residues. DNA for the CDR3: TGCGCCAGCAGCGTAAAACAGGGATTTAACACTGAAGCTTTCTTT. Translation: CASSVKQGFNTEAFF.

This sequence joins TRBV20-1 and TRBJ1-6, with D hard to call. The germline V and J ends were trimmed by 0 bases and 11 bases, with 23 bases remaining between them. The V gene's germline CDR1 is DFQATT and CDR2 SNEGSKA (reference sequence). The CDR3 consists of 17 residues. The CDR3 is CSARDKSLGDGGPPLHF. DNA of the CDR3: TGCAGTGCTAGAGATAAGTCCCTCGGGGATGGCGGTCCACCCCTCCACTTT.

This clonotype was detected only a few times. The V gene is TRBV20-1, the J gene TRBJ2-5; no definite D call. Deletions cut 4 bases from V and 0 bases from J, with 3 bases between. Per the germline V gene, CDR1 is DFQATT and CDR2 is SNEGSKA (reference sequence). CDR3 length: 11 residues. CDR3 protein: CSATYQETQYF. The CDR3 DNA reads as TGCAGTGCTACCTACCAAGAGACCCAGTACTTC.

The chain combines TRBV6-6 with TRBJ2-1; 7 positions match TRBD2. The trim removed 4 bases at V and 0 bases at J, leaving 6 bases unmatched. The CDR3 totals 16 residues. The germline V gene has CDR1 MNHNY and CDR2 SVGAGI (reference sequence). The CDR3 DNA reads TGTGCCAGCAGTTGGAGCGGGGTGGGCTCCTACAATGAGCAGTTCTTC. Translation: CASSWSGVGSYNEQFF.

This chain uses TRBV12-3 or TRBV12-4 with TRBJ2-5; TRBD2 is a possible D gene (6 bases). The CDR3 is 13 residues long. Trimming shortened V by 2 bases and J by 5 bases, and 9 bases separated the two germline ends. The CDR3 is CASSLRGSETQYF. The DNA for the CDR3 is TGTGCCAGCAGTTTACGGGGGTCGGAGACCCAGTACTTC.

A remark on this clonotype: A read error may account for a junction end that differs from germline. The chain joins TRBV25-1 to TRBJ2-6; a possible D gene is TRBD2 (6 bases). CDR1 MGHDK and CDR2 SYGVNS come from the germline V gene. The CDR3 spans 17 residues. The CDR3 nucleotides are TGTGCCAGCAGTGAACCCCAGTCCGGACGCGGGGCCGACGTCCTGACTTTC. The encoded protein is CASSEPQSGRGADVLTF. Filled out from reference TRBV25-1 and TRBJ2-6, the complete variable domain reads EADIYQTPRYLVIGTGKKITLECSQTMGHDKMYWYQQDPGMELHLIHYSYGVNSTEKGDLSSESTVSRIRTEHFPLTLESARPSHTSQYLCASSEPQSGRGADVLTFGAGSRLTVL.

The chain recombines TRBV6-6 with TRBJ2-3, with TRBD2 as a possible D gene (6 bases). This CDR3 spans 9 amino acids. From germline, CDR1 is MNHNY and CDR2 SVGAGI (reference sequence). V was pared by 8 bases and J by 10 bases, with 7 bases between. The CDR3 is CASGDSQYF. The DNA of the CDR3 is TGTGCCAGCGGGGACTCGCAGTATTTT.

This clonotype was found a few times. This chain joins TRBV7-6 and TRBJ2-6; no clear D gene. The germline V gene has CDR1 SGHVS and CDR2 FNYEAQ. The CDR3 is 16 amino acids. Trimming cost V 5 bases and J 0 bases, with 11 bases left between them. CDR3 sequence reads: CASSPWTFSGANVLTF. The CDR3 DNA sequence: TGTGCCAGCAGCCCATGGACGTTCTCTGGGGCCAACGTCCTGACTTTC.

The chain carries TRBV9 and TRBJ2-7; D unresolved. The CDR3 has 14 amino acids. Germline V gives CDR1 SGDLS, CDR2 YYNGEE. V was pared by 1 base and J by 0 bases, with 8 bases between. DNA for the CDR3: TGTGCCAGCAGCGTAAGAGACTTCTCCTACGAGCAGTACTTC. It encodes CASSVRDFSYEQYF.

The V and J genes are TRBV7-2 and TRBJ2-5; the D is unclear. Germline V gives CDR1 SGHTA, CDR2 FQGNSA. The CDR3 sequence is 13 residues long. V gave up 5 bases and J gave up 3 bases, with 10 bases separating them. CDR3 sequence: CASSEHSKETQYF. The CDR3 nucleotides are TGTGCCAGCAGCGAACACAGCAAAGAGACCCAGTACTTC.

The gene calls are TRBV2 and TRBJ2-1; TRBD1 matches at 7 bases. Germline trimming cut 6 bases from V and 2 bases from J; bases unmatched to any gene: 10. CDR1 and CDR2 (germline): SNHLY, FYNNEI. This CDR3 has 16 residues. This CDR3 is CASSHYRDSTYNEQFF. DNA for the CDR3: TGTGCCAGCAGCCACTATAGGGACAGCACCTACAATGAGCAGTTCTTC.

This clonotype was counted a single time. The rearrangement uses TRBV18 and TRBJ2-1; 7 nucleotides agree with TRBD1. The junction had 7 bases not matched to a gene; V was cut back by 3 bases and J by 8 bases. The CDR3 runs to 14 residues. Germline loops: CDR1 KGHSH, CDR2 LQKENI. The CDR3 spells CASSPQGQLDEQFF. In DNA, the CDR3 is TGTGCCAGCTCACCGCAGGGACAGTTGGATGAGCAGTTCTTC.

This chain joins TRBV12-3 or TRBV12-4 and TRBJ2-1, with 8 nucleotides matching TRBD2. The CDR3 extends over 16 amino acids. Trimming took 4 bases from V and 5 from J; bases not matched to a gene: 10. The CDR3 sequence: CASSSGTSLHNNEQFF. The CDR3 DNA is TGTGCCAGCAGTTCCGGGACTAGTTTGCACAACAATGAGCAGTTCTTC.

The chain couples TRBV6-4 to TRBJ2-1; TRBD2 aligns across 8 bases. CDR3 length: 14 residues. V dropped 3 bases and J dropped 10; count of bases not matched to a gene: 8. Germline V gene sequence: CDR1 MRHNA, CDR2 SNTAGT. As DNA, the CDR3 is TGTGCCAGCAGTGAAGAAACTAGCGGTCGGGAGCAGTTCTTC. It encodes CASSEETSGREQFF.

In its sample, this clonotype was seen a few times. CDR3 DNA sequence: TGCAGCGTACACGTGAGGGTCGGCAATGAGCAGTTCTTC. Protein: CSVHVRVGNEQFF. V and J are TRBV29-1 and TRBJ2-1; weak D call: TRBD2 (5 bases). Between the trimmed V and J ends, which lost 6 bases and 6 bases, there was a span of 15 bases. The CDR3 is made up of 13 amino acids. Germline V lookup: CDR1 SQVTM, CDR2 ANQGSEA.

CDR3 in DNA: TGCGCCAGCAGCGCGGGACAGGGAAAGGGTCAGCCCCAGCATTTT. Translation gives CASSAGQGKGQPQHF. This chain links TRBV5-1 with TRBJ1-5, with 9 bases fitting TRBD1. Germline CDR1 SGHRS, CDR2 YFSETQ. With V trimmed by 4 bases and J by 6 bases, 8 bases remained unmatched. The CDR3 has 15 residues. Looking up the rest from reference TRBV5-1 and TRBJ1-5 gives the full variable domain: KAGVTQTPRYLIKTRGQQVTLSCSPISGHRSVSWYQQTPGQGLQFLFEYFSETQRNKGNFPGRFSGRQFSNSRSEMNVSTLELGDSALYLCASSAGQGKGQPQHFGDGTRLSIL.

The gene calls are TRBV20-1 and TRBJ2-2; D is uncertain. Trimming pared 0 bases from V and 0 bases from J, leaving 11 bases between. Germline V gives CDR1 DFQATT, CDR2 SNEGSKA (reference sequence). The CDR3 has 16 residues. The CDR3 spells CSARDKGNPNTGELFF. In DNA, the CDR3 is TGCAGTGCTAGAGATAAGGGTAACCCGAACACCGGGGAGCTGTTTTTT.

This clonotype has only a few counts. The rearrangement links TRBV9 to TRBJ2-1; D is unclear. The CDR3 sequence is 14 residues long. V was clipped by 4 bases and J by 1 base, with 9 bases between them. In germline, CDR1 is SGDLS, CDR2 YYNGEE. This CDR3 is CASSPRNSYNEQFF. CDR3 nucleotides: TGTGCCAGCAGCCCGAGAAATTCCTACAATGAGCAGTTCTTC.

There are a few counts of this clonotype. The genes are TRBV6-6 and TRBJ1-2; D is perhaps TRBD1 (5 bases). Germline V gives CDR1 MNHNY, CDR2 SVGAGI (reference sequence). CDR3 length: 16 residues. V dropped 6 bases and J dropped 4 bases, with 21 bases sitting between them. The CDR3 spells CASRKSAGTYIYGYTF. CDR3 coding DNA: TGTGCCAGCAGAAAGTCTGCCGGGACCTATATCTATGGCTACACCTTC.

This clonotype was recorded a few times. The rearrangement joins TRBV4-1 to TRBJ1-6, with D possibly matching TRBD1 (6 bases). V dropped 0 bases and J dropped 2 bases, with 8 bases sitting between them. This CDR3 region has 16 residues. Germline V gene sequence: CDR1 MGHRA, CDR2 YSYEKL. CDR3 region: CASSQEGQTYNSPLHF. For the CDR3, the DNA is TGCGCCAGCAGCCAAGAAGGACAGACCTATAATTCACCCCTCCACTTT.

The sample holds a few counts of this clonotype. This chain connects TRBV6-5 to TRBJ2-5; the match to TRBD1 covers 7 bases. Trimming removed 0 bases from V and 0 bases from J; junction bases left unmatched: 4. Germline loops: CDR1 MNHEY, CDR2 SVGAGI. CDR3 length equals 16 residues. CDR3: CASSYSEQGNQETQYF. CDR3 in DNA: TGTGCCAGCAGTTACTCAGAACAGGGGAACCAAGAGACCCAGTACTTC.

The rearrangement links TRBV4-3 to TRBJ2-4, with 8 bases matching TRBD1. There are 15 residues in the CDR3. With V trimmed by 5 bases and J by 7 bases, 10 bases remained unmatched. Germline CDR1 and CDR2: LGHNA and YSLEER. The CDR3 loop reads CASSSPTGVTNIQYF. In DNA, the CDR3 is TGCGCCAGCAGCTCCCCGACAGGGGTTACGAACATTCAGTACTTC.

The chain recombines TRBV12-3 or TRBV12-4 with TRBJ2-2, with D uncertain. The CDR3 extends over 15 amino acids. Trimming removed 6 bases from V and 1 base from J, with 12 bases in between. The chain's CDR3 is CASSLMTLNTGELFF. CDR3 bases: TGTGCCAGCAGCTTGATGACTTTGAACACCGGGGAGCTGTTTTTT.

This clonotype has just a few counts. The chain carries TRBV2 and TRBJ2-1; 9 bases fit TRBD1. Germline V gene sequence: CDR1 SNHLY, CDR2 FYNNEI. This CDR3 contains 14 residues. Trimming took 4 bases from V and 8 from J; bases not matched to a gene: 6. CDR3 sequence: CASSGQGGEDEQFF. The CDR3 nucleotides are TGTGCCAGCAGTGGACAGGGGGGTGAGGATGAGCAGTTCTTC.

The chain couples TRBV14 to TRBJ2-5; D is possibly TRBD1 (6 bases). The CDR3 runs to 13 residues. Deletions cut 4 bases from V and 5 bases from J, with 11 bases between. Germline CDR1 SGHDN, CDR2 FVKESK. CDR3 region: CASSPRTAETQYF. The CDR3 nucleotides are TGTGCCAGCAGCCCAAGGACAGCGGAGACCCAGTACTTC.

The gene calls are TRBV6-2 or TRBV6-3 and TRBJ1-1; 7 bases line up with TRBD1. Germline trimming cut 7 bases from V and 0 bases from J; bases unmatched to any gene: 5. The CDR3 has 14 amino acids. In germline, CDR1 is MNHEY, CDR2 SVGEGT. CDR3 coding DNA: TGTGCCAGCATGGAGGGACAGTTGAACACTGAAGCTTTCTTT. This encodes CASMEGQLNTEAFF.

This clonotype was recorded many times. This chain connects TRBV12-3 or TRBV12-4 to TRBJ2-7; 9 bases align to TRBD2. V lost 5 bases, J lost 3 bases, and 8 bases stayed unmatched. This CDR3 contains 15 residues. The CDR3 loop is CASSPGTSIVYEQYF. CDR3 DNA: TGTGCCAGCAGTCCCGGGACTAGCATTGTCTACGAGCAGTACTTC.